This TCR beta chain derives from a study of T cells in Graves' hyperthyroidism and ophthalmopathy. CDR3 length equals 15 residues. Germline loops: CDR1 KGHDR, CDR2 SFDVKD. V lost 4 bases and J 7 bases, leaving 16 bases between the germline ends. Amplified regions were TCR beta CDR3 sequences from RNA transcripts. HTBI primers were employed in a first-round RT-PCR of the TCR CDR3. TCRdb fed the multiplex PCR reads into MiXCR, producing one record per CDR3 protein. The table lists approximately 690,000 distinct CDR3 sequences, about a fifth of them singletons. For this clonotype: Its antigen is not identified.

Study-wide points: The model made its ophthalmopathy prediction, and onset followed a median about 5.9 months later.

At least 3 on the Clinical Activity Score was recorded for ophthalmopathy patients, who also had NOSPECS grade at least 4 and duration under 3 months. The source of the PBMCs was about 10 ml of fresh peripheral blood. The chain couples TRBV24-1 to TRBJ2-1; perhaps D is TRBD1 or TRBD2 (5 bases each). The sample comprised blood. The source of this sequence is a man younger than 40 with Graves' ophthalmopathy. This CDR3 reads CATSDPGPKRNEQFF. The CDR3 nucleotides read TGTGCCACCAGTGACCCGGGACCTAAGAGGAATGAGCAGTTCTTC.